The clone carrying this T cell receptor beta chain was picked up many times. The antigen remains unidentified. ViraFEST used viral peptide pools to expand antigen-specific CD4+ T cells before sequencing. It was after more than nine days of culture that CD4+ T cells were isolated. Recipients of the vaccine had no prior SARS-CoV-2 infection and negative nucleocapsid antibodies. This entry belongs to a study of vaccination effects on CD4 cells after COVID-19. Regarding the study as a whole: Common cold coronaviruses were cross-recognized by only 1 of 255 vaccine-induced clones in healthy vaccinees. Among infection- and vaccine-induced clones, marked clonal contraction occurred late after vaccination.

The CDR3 spans 12 residues. Germline loops: CDR1 SQVTM, CDR2 ANQGSEA. V lost 4 bases to trimming and J lost 6 bases; unmatched junction nucleotides: 5. TCRdb's table, derived via immunoSEQ multiplex PCR, lists solely in-frame clones and lacks some. The sample lists 25,000 to 35,000 clones; more than 70% were seen once. The rearrangement links TRBV29-1 to TRBJ1-1; 7 bases are a match to TRBD1. This TCR came from a human donor who received a COVID-19 vaccine. The specimen was CD4+ T cells from PBMCs cultured with SARS-CoV-2 spike peptides, collected before COVID-19 vaccination. The CDR3 protein is CSVGQGAPEAFF. CDR3 in DNA: TGCAGCGTTGGACAGGGAGCCCCTGAAGCTTTCTTT.